The 24 T cell receptor beta chains presented below share a single source sample, sequenced in a study of blood T cells in healthy people across ages. Using a J-beta primer mix together with a sample-barcoded 5' primer, a second PCR was run for 7 to 11 cycles. TCRdb re-analysed the 5' RACE reads in MiXCR, keeping a single row per CDR3 protein. Found here are approximately 960,000 distinct CDR3 sequences, roughly 28% of them singletons; the top ten hold roughly 10%. These data were also filed under a second study, of T cells of mothers and their children.

The sample comprised blood. These receptors originate from a woman in her thirties or forties in good health.

This clonotype was seen repeatedly, ten times or more. The chain joins TRBV29-1 to TRBJ2-7; no clear D gene. V was trimmed by 4 bases and J by 5 bases, leaving 24 bases between them. This CDR3 comprises 16 residues. Germline loops: CDR1 SQVTM, CDR2 ANQGSEA. As DNA, the CDR3 is TGCAGCGTTGGGGATTATGAGAGTTCGGGCCCCAACGAGCAGTACTTC. Translation: CSVGDYESSGPNEQYF.

Many counts were recorded for this clonotype. CDR3 in amino acids: CASSQEPGLGSYNEQFF. In DNA form, the CDR3 reads TGTGCCAGCAGCCAAGAGCCGGGGCTCGGATCCTACAATGAGCAGTTCTTC. The chain links TRBV3-1 to TRBJ2-1, with D perhaps matching TRBD1 or TRBD2 (5 bases each). This CDR3 has 17 amino acids. From germline, CDR1 is LGHDT and CDR2 YNNKEL (reference sequence). Trimming shortened V by 0 bases and J by 1 base, and 13 bases separated the two germline ends.

This clonotype was recorded at least ten times. V and J are TRBV7-8 and TRBJ1-1, with a possible D match to TRBD1 (5 bases). V was trimmed by 4 bases and J by 3 bases, leaving 15 bases between them. Germline V gene lookup returns CDR1 SGHVS and CDR2 FQNEAQ. There are 15 residues in the CDR3. CDR3 in DNA: TGTGCCAGCAGCTATCGGGGAGGGGCTGACACTGAAGCTTTCTTT. Its translation is CASSYRGGADTEAFF.

The rearrangement links TRBV7-9 to TRBJ2-1, with 9 bases identical to TRBD2. The CDR3 has 18 amino acids. The germline V gene has CDR1 SEHNR and CDR2 FQNEAQ (reference sequence). The junction had 10 bases not matched to a gene; V was cut back by 4 bases and J by 0 bases. The CDR3 coding sequence is TGTGCCAGCAGCTATAGCCTAGCGGGGACTTCCTCCTACAATGAGCAGTTCTTC. Translated, it gives CASSYSLAGTSSYNEQFF.

There are many counts of this clonotype. The chain recombines TRBV5-1 with TRBJ1-2; perhaps TRBD1 as D (5 bases). From germline, CDR1 is SGHRS and CDR2 YFSETQ. The V and J ends lost 4 bases and 6 bases respectively, with 19 bases between them. This CDR3 contains 15 residues. The CDR3 nucleotides are TGCGCCAGCAGCCCAGAGTGGTGGAGGGGCGATGGCTACACCTTC. Translation gives CASSPEWWRGDGYTF.

On this clonotype itself: This may stem from a read error, because a much larger clone lies one nucleotide away. V usage is TRBV7-2 and J usage is TRBJ2-7; D remains unclear. The CDR3 loop spans 14 amino acids. Germline lookup yields CDR1 SGHTA and CDR2 FQGNSA. CDR3: CVSSLVSLGYEQYF. The CDR3, as DNA: TGTGTCAGCAGCTTAGTCTCGCTAGGCTACGAGCAGTACTTC. Combining the CDR3 with reference TRBV7-2 and TRBJ2-7 gives the whole variable domain GAGVSQSPSNKVTEKGKDVELRCDPISGHTALYWYRQSLGQGLEFLIYFQGNSAPDKSGLPSDRFSAERTGGSVSTLTIQRTQQEDSAVYLCVSSLVSLGYEQYFGPGTRLTVT.

This clonotype was seen ten or more times. The CDR3 reads CASSPQGANYGYTF. CDR3 DNA: TGTGCCAGCAGCCCACAGGGAGCTAACTATGGCTACACCTTC. V is TRBV18 and J is TRBJ1-2, with D tentatively TRBD1 (6 bases). Per germline, CDR1 KGHSH and CDR2 LQKENI. The length of the CDR3 is 14 residues. V was cut by 8 bases and J by 0 bases, with 13 bases left in between.

This clonotype came up a few times. The chain couples TRBV7-8 to TRBJ1-5, with D perhaps TRBD1 (5 bases). Germline V gives CDR1 SGHVS, CDR2 FQNEAQ. The CDR3 has 16 residues. Trimming left V 1 base short and J 2 bases short, with 12 bases between. The CDR3 sequence is CASSLEAGFGNQPQHF. The DNA of the CDR3 is TGTGCCAGCAGCTTAGAAGCAGGGTTTGGCAATCAGCCCCAGCATTTT. The full variable domain, with the rest looked up from reference TRBV7-8 and TRBJ1-5, is GAGVSQSPRYKVAKRGQDVALRCDPISGHVSLFWYQQALGQGPEFLTYFQNEAQLDKSGLPSDRFFAERPEGSVSTLKIQRTQQEDSAVYLCASSLEAGFGNQPQHFGDGTRLSIL.

CDR3 sequence reads: CSARDRTQGAEDGYTF. The CDR3 DNA follows: TGCAGTGCTAGAGATCGAACACAGGGGGCGGAAGATGGCTACACCTTC. This sequence joins TRBV20-1 and TRBJ1-2, with TRBD1 matching over 9 bases. The CDR3 runs 16 residues. Unmatched junction bases numbered 11, after V lost 0 bases and J lost 6 bases. The germline V gene encodes CDR1 DFQATT and CDR2 SNEGSKA (reference sequence).

The chain is built from TRBV2 and TRBJ2-7; 9 bases agree with TRBD1. Germline CDR1 reads SNHLY; CDR2 reads FYNNEI. The CDR3 sequence is 12 residues long. The V and J ends lost 5 bases and 12 bases, in that order; junction bases with no gene match: 8. The CDR3 DNA reads as TGTGCCAGCAGTCCGGGACAGGGATCTGGGTACTTC. Residues: CASSPGQGSGYF.

The rearrangement joins TRBV18 to TRBJ1-2, with D hard to call. The CDR3 runs to 13 residues. Trimming took off 3 bases at V and 4 bases at J, with 9 bases between the two ends. The V gene's germline CDR1 is KGHSH and CDR2 LQKENI. As DNA, the CDR3 is TGTGCCAGCTCACCGTCGGGTTTCTATGGCTACACCTTC. Protein sequence: CASSPSGFYGYTF.

This clonotype was recorded a few times. The rearrangement joins TRBV7-9 to TRBJ2-4; possibly TRBD1 for D (5 bases). Germline V gene lookup returns CDR1 SEHNR and CDR2 FQNEAQ (reference sequence). The CDR3 extends over 16 amino acids. V was clipped by 1 base and J by 0 bases, with 10 bases between them. CDR3 in DNA: TGTGCCAGCAGCTTAGTGGTAGGGGTAGCCAAAAACATTCAGTACTTC. Translation gives CASSLVVGVAKNIQYF.

The chain recombines TRBV7-2 with TRBJ2-3, with 8 bases that match TRBD1. CDR3 length: 16 residues. The trim removed 4 bases at V and 6 bases at J, leaving 12 bases unmatched. Germline CDR1 reads SGHTA; CDR2 reads FQGNSA. The CDR3 sequence is CASSSYRTGSGDTQYF. The CDR3 nucleotides are TGTGCCAGCAGCTCTTACAGGACAGGGTCGGGCGATACGCAGTATTTT.

V gene TRBV5-1 combines with J gene TRBJ2-6; 10 nucleotides match TRBD1. The CDR3 runs to 18 residues. The V gene's germline CDR1 is SGHRS and CDR2 YFSETQ. The V gene end was trimmed by 0 bases and the J gene end by 0 bases; junction bases not matched to a gene: 3. Here the CDR3 DNA reads TGCGCCAGCAGCTTGGAGGGACAGGGGCTCTCTGGGGCCAACGTCCTGACTTTC. Translated, it gives CASSLEGQGLSGANVLTF.

The sample holds many counts of this clonotype. The CDR3 is CSASRGVKPQHF. CDR3 DNA: TGCAGTGCTAGCAGGGGGGTGAAACCCCAGCATTTT. This sequence joins TRBV20-1 and TRBJ1-5; 7 bases match TRBD1. Germline CDR1 and CDR2: DFQATT and SNEGSKA (reference sequence). The CDR3 has 12 residues. Trimming took 3 bases from V and 10 from J; bases not matched to a gene: 6.

The rearrangement uses TRBV4-1 and TRBJ2-3, with TRBD2 matching 12 bases. With V trimmed by 1 base and J by 6 bases, 8 bases remained unmatched. The CDR3 sequence is 17 residues long. Germline V lookup: CDR1 MGHRA, CDR2 YSYEKL. CDR3 amino acids: CASSQGFGLAGGDTQYF. In DNA, the CDR3 is TGCGCCAGCAGCCAAGGGTTCGGGCTAGCGGGAGGGGATACGCAGTATTTT.

This clonotype was recorded a few times. The CDR3 DNA sequence: TGTGCCAGCAGCCAGACTAGTTTGGGCACAGATACGCAGTATTTT. Protein sequence: CASSQTSLGTDTQYF. This chain links TRBV12-3 or TRBV12-4 with TRBJ2-3; D perhaps matches TRBD2 (6 bases). V lost 6 bases to trimming and J lost 1 base, with 14 bases between them. The CDR3 runs to 15 residues.

This clonotype was observed many times. This chain connects TRBV12-5 to TRBJ2-1; D uncertain. The CDR3 is made up of 11 amino acids. CDR1 and CDR2 (germline): LGHNT, FRNRAP. V lost 5 bases to trimming and J lost 7 bases, with 6 bases between them. CDR3 in DNA: TGTGCTAGTGGTCCCCCTAATGAGCAGTTCTTC. Translation: CASGPPNEQFF.

The chain couples TRBV27 to TRBJ2-5; the match to TRBD2 covers 8 bases. Germline-derived CDR1 and CDR2 are MNHEY and SMNVEV (reference sequence). The CDR3 has 14 amino acids. The V gene end was trimmed by 7 bases and the J gene end by 5 bases; junction bases not matched to a gene: 9. The CDR3 is CASNRGGLRETQYF. CDR3 bases: TGTGCCAGCAATCGGGGGGGCCTCCGGGAGACCCAGTACTTC.

The chain links TRBV20-1 to TRBJ2-5; 7 nucleotides match TRBD1. V was clipped by 0 bases and J by 2 bases; unmatched bases: 12. The CDR3 contains 17 residues. Germline V gives CDR1 DFQATT, CDR2 SNEGSKA (reference sequence). CDR3 coding DNA: TGCAGTGCTAGAGAAGTAAGACAGGGTAATAATCAAGAGACCCAGTACTTC. It encodes CSAREVRQGNNQETQYF.

In this sample, this clonotype turned up many times. The chain couples TRBV5-1 to TRBJ2-1; TRBD2 agrees at 9 bases. Looked up from germline, CDR1 is SGHRS and CDR2 is YFSETQ. CDR3 size: 15 residues. V lost 5 bases and J lost 2; bases outside the gene matches: 5. The CDR3 coding sequence is TGCGCCAGCAGGCCGGGCGGGGGGGCCTACAATGAGCAGTTCTTC. As protein: CASRPGGGAYNEQFF. The whole variable domain, filled in from reference TRBV5-1 and TRBJ2-1, reads KAGVTQTPRYLIKTRGQQVTLSCSPISGHRSVSWYQQTPGQGLQFLFEYFSETQRNKGNFPGRFSGRQFSNSRSEMNVSTLELGDSALYLCASRPGGGAYNEQFFGPGTRLTVL.

Only a few counts were recorded for this clonotype. The chain links TRBV28 to TRBJ2-5; 8 nucleotides match TRBD1. V lost 4 bases, J lost 7 bases, and 11 bases stayed unmatched. Germline V gene data show CDR1 as MDHEN and CDR2 as SYDVKM. The CDR3 has 15 residues. The CDR3 DNA reads TGTGCCAGCAGTTCCACCGGGACAGGCTTTGGGACCCAGTACTTC. It codes for CASSSTGTGFGTQYF.

This sequence joins TRBV29-1 and TRBJ2-7, with 10 bases fitting TRBD1. The CDR3 covers 15 residues. The V gene's germline CDR1 is SQVTM and CDR2 ANQGSEA. V lost 6 bases, J lost 3 bases, and 11 bases stayed unmatched. The CDR3 DNA follows: TGCAGCGTGGAGGTGGCGGGACAGGGGATCTACGAGCAGTACTTC. This translates into CSVEVAGQGIYEQYF.

V gene TRBV20-1 combines with J gene TRBJ2-5, with 7 bases identical to TRBD2. Germline CDR1 reads DFQATT; CDR2 reads SNEGSKA (reference sequence). V dropped 0 bases and J dropped 11; count of bases not matched to a gene: 15. CDR3 size: 15 residues. The CDR3 bases are TGCAGTGCTAGAGATGCGACGCTAGATGGGAGGGAGCAGTACTTC. Translation gives CSARDATLDGREQYF.